The table lists the clone carrying this TCR beta chain with a few counts. The sample is drawn from a study of shared clonotypes between healthy human individuals. Sequencing was performed with immunoSEQ multiplex PCR; in TCRdb, only in-frame clones are kept and a portion is missing. The sample holds more than 450,000 clones, 79% seen once. This CDR3 has 18 amino acids. Per germline, CDR1 SGHTA and CDR2 FQGNSA. With V trimmed by 4 bases and J by 0 bases, 6 bases remained unmatched. Sample: PBMCs. The chain joins TRBV7-2 to TRBJ2-7, with TRBD2 identical over 16 bases. This clonotype originated in a woman aged 40 to 49 in good health. Some clones in this sample may be carry-over from other donors' samples. CDR3 sequence reads: CASSSGTSGRASSYEQYF. The CDR3 DNA sequence: TGTGCCAGCAGCTCAGGGACTAGCGGGAGGGCGAGCTCCTACGAGCAGTACTTC.